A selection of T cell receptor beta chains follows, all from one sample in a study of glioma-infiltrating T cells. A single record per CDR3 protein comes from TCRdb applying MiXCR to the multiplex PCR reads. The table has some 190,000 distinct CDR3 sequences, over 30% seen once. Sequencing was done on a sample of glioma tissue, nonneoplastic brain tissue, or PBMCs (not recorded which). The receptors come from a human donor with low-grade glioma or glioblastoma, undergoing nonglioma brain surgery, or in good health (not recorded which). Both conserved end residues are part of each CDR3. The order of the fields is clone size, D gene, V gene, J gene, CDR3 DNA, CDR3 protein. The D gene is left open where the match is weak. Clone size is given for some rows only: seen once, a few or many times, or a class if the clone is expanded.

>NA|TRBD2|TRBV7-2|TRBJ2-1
TGTGCCAGCATCAGATCCGGGACTAGCGATTACAATGAGCAGTTCTTC
CASIRSGTSDYNEQFF
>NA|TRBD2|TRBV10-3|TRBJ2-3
TGTGCCATCAGTGAAGCGGGAGGGCCCACAGGTACGCAGTATTTT
CAISEAGGPTGTQYF
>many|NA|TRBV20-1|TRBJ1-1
TGCAGTGCTAGAACGGGACCCCCTCAGACTGAAGCTTTCTTT
CSARTGPPQTEAFF
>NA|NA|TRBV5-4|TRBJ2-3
TGTGCCAGCACCTTGGAGTGGGGACCAAGCCAAGATACGCAGTATTTT
CASTLEWGPSQDTQYF
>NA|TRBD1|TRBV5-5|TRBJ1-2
TGTGCCAGCAGCGCGCGCTTGGGGACAGGGATTTCTCACGGCTACACCTTC
CASSARLGTGISHGYTF
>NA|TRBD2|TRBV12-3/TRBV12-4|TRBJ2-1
TGTGCCAGCAGCCGCGCGGAGGGTGGCGGGAGTTTTTCCTACAATGAGCAGTTCTTC
CASSRAEGGGSFSYNEQFF
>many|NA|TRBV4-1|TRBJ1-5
TGCGCCAGCAGCCAAGGGGACACTTTACGGCCCCAGCATTTT
CASSQGDTLRPQHF
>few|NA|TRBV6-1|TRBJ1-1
TGTGCCAGCAGCCAACAGTTAGCTGAAGCTTTCTTT
CASSQQLAEAFF
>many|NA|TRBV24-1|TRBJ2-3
TGTGCCACCAGTGACTTGGGGGGACTTGCGAACAAGGATACGCAGTATTTT
CATSDLGGLANKDTQYF
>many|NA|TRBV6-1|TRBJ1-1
TGTGCCAGCGAATCCAAGAACACTGAAGCTTTCTTT
CASESKNTEAFF
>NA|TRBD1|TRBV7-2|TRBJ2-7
TGTGCCAGCAGCTTATTAGGGGGGACAGGTTACGAGCAGTACTTC
CASSLLGGTGYEQYF
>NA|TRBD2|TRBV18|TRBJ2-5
TGTGCCAGCTCAACTTTAGGACTAGCGGGAGGAGAGACCCAGTACTTC
CASSTLGLAGGETQYF
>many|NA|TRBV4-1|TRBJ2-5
TGCGCCAGCAGCCTCTCGAAGGGAGCGAACCAAGAGACCCAGTACTTC
CASSLSKGANQETQYF
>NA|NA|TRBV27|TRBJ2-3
TGTGCCAGCAGTTTCTTCGCCATAGGAGACACAGATGCGCAGTATTTT
CASSFFAIGDTDAQYF
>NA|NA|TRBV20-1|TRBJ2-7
TGCAGTGCTAGAGCGGGAGTACGCGAGCAGTACTTC
CSARAGVREQYF
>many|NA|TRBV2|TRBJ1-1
TGTGCCAGCAACGAAGGGGGGGCCCTTACTAAAGCTTTCTTT
CASNEGGALTKAFF
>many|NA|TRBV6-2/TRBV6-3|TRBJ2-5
TGTGCCAGCAGTTACGGGGAGACCCAGTACTTC
CASSYGETQYF
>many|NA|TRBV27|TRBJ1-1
TGTGCCAGCAGTCCCCATACAGGGCGCGCTGAAGCTTTCTTT
CASSPHTGRAEAFF
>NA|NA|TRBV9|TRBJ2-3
TGTGCCAGCAGCGTAGAATACCACACTCGAACGCAGTATTTT
CASSVEYHTRTQYF
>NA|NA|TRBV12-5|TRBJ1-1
TGTGCTAGTGCGGGGCCCGCTGAAGCTTTCTTT
CASAGPAEAFF
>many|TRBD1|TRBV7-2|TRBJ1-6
TGTGCCAGCACCATACAGGGGGCGAATTCACCCCTCCACTTT
CASTIQGANSPLHF
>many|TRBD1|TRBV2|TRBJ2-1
TGTGCCAGCAAATGGGACAGTTACAATGAGCAGTTCTTC
CASKWDSYNEQFF
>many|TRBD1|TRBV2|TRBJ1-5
TGTGCCAGCAGCAGACAGGGGGGCAATCAGCCCCAGCATTTT
CASSRQGGNQPQHF
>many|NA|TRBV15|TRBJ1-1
TGTGCCACCAGCCGTCAGAGGATGGGTGAAGCTTTCTTT
CATSRQRMGEAFF
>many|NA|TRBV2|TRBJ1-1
TGTGCCAGCAGCGTTATGGGGGGAAACACTGAAGCTTTCTTT
CASSVMGGNTEAFF
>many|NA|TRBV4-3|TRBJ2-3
TGCGCCAGCAGCCAAGTATCGGCGGGCTACACAGATACGCAGTATTTT
CASSQVSAGYTDTQYF
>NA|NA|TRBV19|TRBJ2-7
TGTGCCAGTAGTCAGGACTACGGCCCCTACGTGCAGTACTTC
CASSQDYGPYVQYF
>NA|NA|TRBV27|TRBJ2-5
TGTGCCAGCAGTCCCACCAGATGCTACCAGACCCAGTACTTC
CASSPTRCYQTQYF
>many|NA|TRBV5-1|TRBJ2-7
TGTGCCAGCAGCTTGGTCAGCTCCTACGAGCAGTACTTC
CASSLVSSYEQYF
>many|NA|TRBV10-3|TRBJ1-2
TGTGCCATCAGTGAGCCCTATGGACGGATATATGGCTACACCTTC
CAISEPYGRIYGYTF
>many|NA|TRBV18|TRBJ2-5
TGTGCCAGCTCCCCCCGGCGAGAGACCCAGTACTTC
CASSPRRETQYF
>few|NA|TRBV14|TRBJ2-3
TGTGCCAGCAGCCCGCTTAGCGGAACCCTCGGTACGCAGTATTTT
CASSPLSGTLGTQYF
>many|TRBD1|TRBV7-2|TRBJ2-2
TGTGCCAGCAGCCCACGCTGGACAGGGGGAGGCGGGGAGCTGTTTTTT
CASSPRWTGGGGELFF
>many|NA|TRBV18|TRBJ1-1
TGTGCCAGCTCACCACCGTCGACGATCACTGAAGCTTTCTTT
CASSPPSTITEAFF
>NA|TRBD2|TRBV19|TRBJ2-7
TGTGCCAGTAGTATAGATCCGGCGGGAGCGCTCTACGAGCAGTACTTC
CASSIDPAGALYEQYF
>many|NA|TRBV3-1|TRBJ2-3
TGTGCCAGCAGCCAAGAGATTAACACAGATACGCAGTATTTT
CASSQEINTDTQYF
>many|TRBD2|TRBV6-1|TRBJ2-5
TGTGCCAGCAGTTTTCCGACTAGCGGGATACATCAAGAGACCCAGTACTTC
CASSFPTSGIHQETQYF